This section outlines one TCR beta chain sequence together with its context. Repertoires were generated with immunoSEQ multiplex PCR, while TCRdb's copy carries only in-frame clones and drops some. The sample records 100,000 or so clones, around 90% being singletons. This sample is drawn from a study of OX40 agonist ivuxolimab in advanced cancers. Study summary: Patients receiving dose escalation had hepatocellular carcinoma, melanoma, renal cell or head and neck cancer.

Germline V lookup: CDR1 WNHNN, CDR2 SYGVQD (reference sequence). The CDR3 consists of 15 residues. V shed 6 bases and J 5 bases; nucleotides not matched to a gene: 4. The V and J genes are TRBV10-1 and TRBJ2-7, with TRBD2 identical over 16 bases. This TCR came from an adult with an advanced solid tumor such as melanoma, head and neck, liver or kidney cancer. The sample consisted of CD4+ or CD8+ T cells sorted from blood, taken in a trial of the OX40 agonist ivuxolimab. The CDR3 loop is CASSGTSGRAHEQYF. DNA of the CDR3: TGCGCCAGCAGCGGGACTAGCGGGAGGGCGCACGAGCAGTACTTC.